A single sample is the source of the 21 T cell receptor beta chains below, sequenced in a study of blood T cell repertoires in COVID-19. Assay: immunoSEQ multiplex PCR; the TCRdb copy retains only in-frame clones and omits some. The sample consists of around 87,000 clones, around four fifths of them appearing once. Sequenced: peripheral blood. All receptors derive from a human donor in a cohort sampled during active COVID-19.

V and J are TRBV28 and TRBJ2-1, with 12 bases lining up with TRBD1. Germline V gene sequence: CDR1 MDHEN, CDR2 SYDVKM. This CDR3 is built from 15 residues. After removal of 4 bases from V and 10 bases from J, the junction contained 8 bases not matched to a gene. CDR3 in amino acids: CASSSAGQGAPEQFF. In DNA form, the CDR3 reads TGTGCCAGCAGTTCGGCGGGACAGGGGGCCCCGGAGCAGTTCTTC.

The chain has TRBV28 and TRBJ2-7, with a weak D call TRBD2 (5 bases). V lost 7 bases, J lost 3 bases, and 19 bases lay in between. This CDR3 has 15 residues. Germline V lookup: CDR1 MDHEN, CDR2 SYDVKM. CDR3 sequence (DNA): TGTGCCAGCAACCCCCTTGGTCAGAGGGACTACGAGCAGTACTTC. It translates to CASNPLGQRDYEQYF. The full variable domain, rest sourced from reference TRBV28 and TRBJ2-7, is DVKVTQSSRYLVKRTGEKVFLECVQDMDHENMFWYRQDPGLGLRLIYFSYDVKMKEKGDIPEGYSVSREKKERFSLILESASTNQTSMYLCASNPLGQRDYEQYFGPGTRLTVT.

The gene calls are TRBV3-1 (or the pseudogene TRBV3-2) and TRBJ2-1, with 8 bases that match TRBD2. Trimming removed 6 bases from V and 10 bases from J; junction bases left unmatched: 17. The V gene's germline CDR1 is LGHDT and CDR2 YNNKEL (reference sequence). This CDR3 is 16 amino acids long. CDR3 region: CASSLSAGGTPREQFF. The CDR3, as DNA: TGTGCCAGCAGTCTATCGGCGGGAGGCACTCCGAGGGAGCAGTTCTTC.

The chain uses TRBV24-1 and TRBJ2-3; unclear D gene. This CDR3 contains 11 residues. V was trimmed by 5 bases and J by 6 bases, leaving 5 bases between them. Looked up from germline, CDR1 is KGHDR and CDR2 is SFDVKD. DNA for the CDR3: TGTGCCACCAGTGTGGCTGATACGCAGTATTTT. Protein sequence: CATSVADTQYF.

CDR3 nucleotides: TGTGCCAGCAGCTTAGATCCAGGTAGTGGAATCCGCACCAATGAGCAGTTCTTC. As protein: CASSLDPGSGIRTNEQFF. V usage is TRBV7-6 and J usage is TRBJ2-1; D gene ambiguous. Germline V gives CDR1 SGHVS, CDR2 FNYEAQ. Trimming stripped 1 base from V and 6 bases from J, with 22 bases between. The CDR3 consists of 18 residues.

CDR3 region: CSAFWRRGANGTEAFF. In nucleotides, the CDR3 is TGCAGCGCTTTCTGGCGTCGGGGGGCTAATGGGACTGAAGCTTTCTTT. This chain uses TRBV29-1 with TRBJ1-1; D perhaps matches TRBD1 (6 bases). CDR1 and CDR2 (germline): SQVTM, ANQGSEA. The CDR3 length is 16 residues. V lost 7 bases and J lost 5, with 26 bases in between.

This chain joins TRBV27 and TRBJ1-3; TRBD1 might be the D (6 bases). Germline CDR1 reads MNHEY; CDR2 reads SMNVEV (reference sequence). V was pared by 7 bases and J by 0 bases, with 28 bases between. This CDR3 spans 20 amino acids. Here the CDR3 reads CASTYSPREQGSLSGNTIYF. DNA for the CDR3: TGTGCCAGCACCTACTCCCCCCGCGAACAGGGTTCTCTCTCTGGAAACACCATATATTTT.

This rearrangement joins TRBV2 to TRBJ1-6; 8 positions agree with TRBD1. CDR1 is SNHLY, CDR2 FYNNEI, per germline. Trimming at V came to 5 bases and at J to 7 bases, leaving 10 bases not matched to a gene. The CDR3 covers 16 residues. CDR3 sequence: CASSPGQGNANSPLHF. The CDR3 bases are TGTGCCAGCAGTCCCGGACAGGGAAACGCAAATTCACCCCTCCACTTT.

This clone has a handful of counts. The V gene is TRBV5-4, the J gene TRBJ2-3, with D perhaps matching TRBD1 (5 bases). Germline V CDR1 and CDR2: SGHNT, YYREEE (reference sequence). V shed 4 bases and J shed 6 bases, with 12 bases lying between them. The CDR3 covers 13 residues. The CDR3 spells CASSAQGSDTQYF. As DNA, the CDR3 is TGTGCCAGCAGCGCTCAGGGATCGGATACGCAGTATTTT.

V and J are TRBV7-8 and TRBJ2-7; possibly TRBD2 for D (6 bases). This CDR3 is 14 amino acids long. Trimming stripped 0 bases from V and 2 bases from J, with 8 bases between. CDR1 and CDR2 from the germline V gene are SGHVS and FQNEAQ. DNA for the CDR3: TGTGCCAGCAGCTTAGCGGGACTTACCTACGAGCAGTACTTC. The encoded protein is CASSLAGLTYEQYF. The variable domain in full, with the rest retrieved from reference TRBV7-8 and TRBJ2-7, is GAGVSQSPRYKVAKRGQDVALRCDPISGHVSLFWYQQALGQGPEFLTYFQNEAQLDKSGLPSDRFFAERPEGSVSTLKIQRTQQEDSAVYLCASSLAGLTYEQYFGPGTRLTVT.

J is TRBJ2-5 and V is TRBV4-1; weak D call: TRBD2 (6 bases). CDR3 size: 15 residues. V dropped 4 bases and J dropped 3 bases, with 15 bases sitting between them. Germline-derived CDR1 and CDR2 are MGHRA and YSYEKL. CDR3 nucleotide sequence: TGCGCCAGCAGCCCCTACGGGACGGGGGAAGAGACCCAGTACTTC. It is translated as CASSPYGTGEETQYF.

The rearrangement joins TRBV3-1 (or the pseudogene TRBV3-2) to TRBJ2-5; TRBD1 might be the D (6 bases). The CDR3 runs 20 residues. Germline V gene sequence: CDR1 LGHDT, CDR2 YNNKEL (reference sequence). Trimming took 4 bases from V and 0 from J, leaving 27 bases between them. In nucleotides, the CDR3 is TGTGCCAGCAGCCCCAGGGGCCGCCTCAACCGCGCCGGGTACCAAGAGACCCAGTACTTC. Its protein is CASSPRGRLNRAGYQETQYF.

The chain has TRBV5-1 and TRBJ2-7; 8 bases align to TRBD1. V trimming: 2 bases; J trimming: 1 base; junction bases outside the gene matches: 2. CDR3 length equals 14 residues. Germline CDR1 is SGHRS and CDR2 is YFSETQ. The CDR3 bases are TGCGCCAGCAGCTTCGGACAGGGATCCTACGAGCAGTACTTC. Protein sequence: CASSFGQGSYEQYF.

As DNA, the CDR3 is TGTGCCAGCAGCATCTTGGACAGGGGGCAAGATACGCAGTATTTT. Its translation: CASSILDRGQDTQYF. The chain links TRBV9 to TRBJ2-3; 11 bases map to TRBD1. The CDR3 is 15 amino acids. J lost 5 bases, V lost 4 bases, and 6 bases had no gene match. Looked up from germline, CDR1 is SGDLS and CDR2 is YYNGEE.

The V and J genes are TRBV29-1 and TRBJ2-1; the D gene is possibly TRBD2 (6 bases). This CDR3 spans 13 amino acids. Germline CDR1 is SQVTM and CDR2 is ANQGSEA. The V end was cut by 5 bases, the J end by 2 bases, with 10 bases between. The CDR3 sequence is CSVFGGAYNEQFF. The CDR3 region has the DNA TGCAGCGTTTTCGGGGGAGCCTACAATGAGCAGTTCTTC.

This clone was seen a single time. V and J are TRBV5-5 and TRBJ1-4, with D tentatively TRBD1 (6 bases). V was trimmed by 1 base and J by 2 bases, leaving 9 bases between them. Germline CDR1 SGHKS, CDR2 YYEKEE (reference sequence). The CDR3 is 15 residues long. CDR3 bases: TGTGCCAGCAGCTTGACCCAGGGGACTAATGAAAAACTGTTTTTT. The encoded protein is CASSLTQGTNEKLFF.

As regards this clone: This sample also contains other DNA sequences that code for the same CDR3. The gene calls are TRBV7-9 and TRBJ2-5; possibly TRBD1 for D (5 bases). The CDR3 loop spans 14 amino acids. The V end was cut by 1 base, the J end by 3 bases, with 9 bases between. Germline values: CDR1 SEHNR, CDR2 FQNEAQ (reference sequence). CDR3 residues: CASSLVGREETQYF. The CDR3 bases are TGTGCCAGCAGCTTAGTTGGCAGGGAAGAGACCCAGTACTTC.

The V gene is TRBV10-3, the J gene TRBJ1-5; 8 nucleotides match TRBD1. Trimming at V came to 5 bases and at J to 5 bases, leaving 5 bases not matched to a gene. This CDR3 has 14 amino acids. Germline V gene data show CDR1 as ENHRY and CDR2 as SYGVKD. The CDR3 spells CAISQGAGDQPQHF. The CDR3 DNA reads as TGTGCCATCAGTCAGGGGGCGGGCGATCAGCCCCAGCATTTT.

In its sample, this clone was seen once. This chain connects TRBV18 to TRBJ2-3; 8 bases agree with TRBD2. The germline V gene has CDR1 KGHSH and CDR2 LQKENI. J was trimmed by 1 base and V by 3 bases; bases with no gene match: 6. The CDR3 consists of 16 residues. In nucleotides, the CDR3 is TGTGCCAGCTCACCCTCCCCCGGGGGGGGCACAGATACGCAGTATTTT. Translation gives CASSPSPGGGTDTQYF. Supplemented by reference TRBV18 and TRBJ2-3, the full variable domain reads NAGVMQNPRHLVRRRGQEARLRCSPMKGHSHVYWYRQLPEEGLKFMVYLQKENIIDESGMPKERFSAEFPKEGPSILRIQQVVRGDSAAYFCASSPSPGGGTDTQYFGPGTRLTVL.

In DNA form, the CDR3 reads TGTGCCAGCAGACCCCGGGACAGGGCTTCTCGGGAGACCCAGTACTTC. Translation gives CASRPRDRASRETQYF. This rearrangement joins TRBV28 to TRBJ2-5, with 9 nucleotides matching TRBD1. Germline V gene lookup returns CDR1 MDHEN and CDR2 SYDVKM. With 6 bases clipped from V and 5 bases from J, the junction kept 13 bases outside the gene matches. The CDR3 length is 16 residues.

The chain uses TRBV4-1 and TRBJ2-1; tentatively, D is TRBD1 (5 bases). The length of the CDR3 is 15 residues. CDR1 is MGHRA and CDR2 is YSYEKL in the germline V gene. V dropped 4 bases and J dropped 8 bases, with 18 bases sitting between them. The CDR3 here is CASSLQDLGGHEQFF. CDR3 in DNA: TGCGCCAGCAGCCTACAGGACCTCGGTGGTCATGAGCAGTTCTTC.